The present entry profiles one TCR beta chain with its context. What it recognizes is unknown. Previously, flow cytometry had revealed CD8+CD57+ cell expansion in the patients chosen for sequencing. Each patient carried a diagnosis of severe acquired aplastic anemia. Genomic DNA, the template, was used for profiling of the TCR beta VDJ and CDR3. TCRdb reanalysed the reads using MiXCR and keeps one entry per CDR3 protein. The table records more than 150,000 distinct CDR3 sequences, 48% of them present only once. This sample was taken from a study of CD8+CD57+ T cells in acquired aplastic anemia. Study-level background: Sorted CD4+ and CD8+ cell DNA averaged roughly 3.2 ug. The study, taken as a whole, reports: CD8+ Simpson's diversity did not differ significantly between patients and controls. Patients and controls had in common some 30 CD8+ CDR3 sequences.

The sequence derives from a human donor with aplastic anemia. The sample was sorted CD4+, CD8+, or CD8+CD57+ T cells (not recorded which) from PBMCs.

CDR3 sequence reads: CASSATSGGNHEQFF. The CDR3 DNA reads as TGTGCCAGCAGTGCAACTAGCGGGGGAAACCATGAGCAGTTCTTC. The chain recombines TRBV6-1 with TRBJ2-1; TRBD2 matches 11 bases. There are 15 residues in the CDR3. Germline-derived CDR1 and CDR2 are MNHNS and SASEGT. Trimming cost V 4 bases and J 8 bases; bases outside gene matches: 7.